The sequence of this TCR beta chain was determined in a study of blood T cell repertoires in COVID-19. Study-level background: Researchers got acute and convalescent COVID-19 samples from the United States, Italy and Spain. PBMCs, B-cell-depleted T cells, or T cells were the source of the cDNA or gDNA that made up the material.

With 3 bases removed from V and 0 bases from J, the gap between germline ends came to 13 bases. The CDR3 is made up of 16 amino acids. Germline CDR1 SGDLS, CDR2 YYNGEE. The data were produced by immunoSEQ multiplex PCR, yet TCRdb's version contains in-frame clones alone and is incomplete. The profile shows about 160,000 clones, approximately 91% of them singletons. The rearrangement joins TRBV9 to TRBJ2-1, with D possibly matching TRBD1 (5 bases). The sequence came from a man aged 18-30 years with acute or convalescent COVID-19. Sequenced sample: peripheral blood. The CDR3 DNA reads TGTGCCAGCAGCGCGGTACAGGAGCTCTCCTACAATGAGCAGTTCTTC. Its protein product is CASSAVQELSYNEQFF.